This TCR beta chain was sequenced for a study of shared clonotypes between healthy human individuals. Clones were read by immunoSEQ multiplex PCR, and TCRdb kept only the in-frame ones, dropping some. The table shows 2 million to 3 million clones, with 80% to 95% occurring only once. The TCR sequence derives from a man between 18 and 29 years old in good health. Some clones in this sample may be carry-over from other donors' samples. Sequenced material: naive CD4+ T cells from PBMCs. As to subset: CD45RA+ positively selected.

The CDR3 loop reads CASLGLPNNEQFF. CDR3 DNA sequence: TGCGCCAGCCTGGGACTTCCGAACAATGAGCAGTTCTTC. The rearrangement joins TRBV5-1 to TRBJ2-1, with a weak D call TRBD2 (6 bases). Trimming shortened V by 7 bases and J by 5 bases, and 13 bases separated the two germline ends. The CDR3 totals 13 residues. Germline V lookup: CDR1 SGHRS, CDR2 YFSETQ.